Following are 3 T cell receptor beta chains from one sample sequenced in a study of graft-versus-host responses after intestinal transplantation. The antigens of these receptors remain unknown. The repertoire was sequenced with immunoSEQ multiplex PCR; TCRdb's copy has only in-frame clones and lacks some. The repertoire includes about 130,000 clones, over 85% of them detected once, and around 0.16% sits in the top ten. The sample consisted of unstimulated CD4+ T cells sorted from spleen or lymph node cells, taken before intestinal transplant. The receptor source for this set is a human donor who received an intestinal transplant.

V gene TRBV19 combines with J gene TRBJ1-2; D is uncertain. CDR1 LNHDA and CDR2 SQIVND come from the germline V gene (reference sequence). The length of the CDR3 is 16 residues. V shed 1 base and J shed 8 bases, with 20 bases lying between them. DNA for the CDR3: TGTGCCAGTAGTATAGGGGCAGTGACCTCCTCTGGGGGCTACACCTTC. Residues: CASSIGAVTSSGGYTF.

This clone was seen once. The V gene is TRBV18, the J gene TRBJ2-1; D possibly corresponds to TRBD2 (5 bases). Germline CDR1 is KGHSH and CDR2 is LQKENI. V was cut by 3 bases and J by 1 base, with 7 bases left in between. The CDR3 covers 14 residues. The CDR3 here is CASSPGLSYNEQFF. The CDR3 DNA is TGTGCCAGCTCACCCGGACTGTCCTACAATGAGCAGTTCTTC.

This sequence joins TRBV6-1 and TRBJ1-2; D gene ambiguous. The V gene's germline CDR1 is MNHNS and CDR2 SASEGT. The CDR3 consists of 12 residues. V was clipped by 7 bases and J by 1 base, with 7 bases between them. In nucleotides, the CDR3 is TGTGCCAGCACCGCGGGTAACTATGGCTACACCTTC. Amino acids: CASTAGNYGYTF.